This TCR beta chain originates from a study of CD8+ T cells in alopecia areata (dated by TCRdb to 2016 to 2019). For context, the study as a whole: The treated patients, all with moderate-to-severe alopecia areata, were enrolled in an open-label pilot trial of oral tofacitinib given at 5 to 10 mg twice daily. Patients received tofacitinib for 6 to 18 months and were then followed off drug for 6 months to check for delayed response and recurrence. In both human patients and the C3H/HeJ mouse model, the study applied high-throughput TCRbeta sequencing to look at T cell clonal expansion in alopecia areata. In humans, TCRbeta sequencing was performed on scalp tissue and on sorted CD4+ and CD8+ peripheral blood T cells from healthy controls and from patients with patchy or totalis/universalis alopecia areata. Biopsies were taken from tofacitinib-treated patients at baseline and at 4 and 24 weeks of treatment, and a later scalp biopsy was taken in several of the tofacitinib-treated patients. Clonality in the scalp was compared among normal scalp (n=4), patchy alopecia areata scalp (n=8), and alopecia totalis/universalis scalp (n=8). RNA was extracted with the PAXgene miRNA kit for fixed scalp, the miRNeasy kit for PBMCs, and the RNeasy kit for mouse skin. TCRbeta CDR3 regions were amplified by immunoSEQ multiplex PCR with 35 Vbeta forward and 13 Jbeta reverse primers.

Library preparation used the immunoSEQ multiplex PCR assay. RNA was extracted from all samples and reverse transcribed into cDNA as template for TCR sequencing. First-strand cDNA was synthesized with SuperScript III using a 2:1 mix of oligo-dT and random hexamers. Amplification bias was assessed with a synthetic immune receptor repertoire, and residual bias was removed computationally. In the source study's methods: Raw reads were preprocessed for error removal, and CDR3 was defined according to IMGT conventions as running from the conserved cysteine to phenylalanine. To get clonality, Shannon entropy was normalized by log2 of the number of productive unique TCRs and the result was subtracted from 1. Whether each scalp clone was CD4 or CD8 was inferred by checking scalp TCRbeta sequences against the CD4 and CD8 repertoires from sorted blood. TCRdb took over this immuneACCESS table, retaining in-frame rearrangements with V and J assigned. Such tables are incomplete; in checked studies, under half of the missing clones stem from an unresolved V gene, and the remainder is unexplained. The V and J calls and clone size are taken from that table; D and trimming were inferred from the DNA. The sample table records roughly 140,000 clones; around half of these occur just once. Of the sample, roughly a fifth is held by the ten largest clones.

Details on this clone: No cognate antigen has been identified for it. No clone much larger than this one lies a single base away; base qualities are absent.

V is reduced by 1 base and J by 4 bases, leaving a spacing of 6 bases between them. CDR1 is given as SGHDT and CDR2 as YYEEEE, both from the germline V gene. From the cysteine up to the phenylalanine, the CDR3 has a length of 12 residues. The CDR3 DNA has 36 bases and is translated from base 1. The intended sense of this specimen's time point label: baseline before oral tofacitinib. Lesional scalp punch biopsies and peripheral blood were obtained from alopecia areata patients. PBMCs were separated by density centrifugation and stained for CD3, CD4 and CD8, after which CD4+ and CD8+ T cells were sorted on a FACSAria. The full study reports these points: Unlike mouse skin, where gammadelta T cells dominate, normal human skin contains resident alphabeta T cells that get sequenced too, which complicates analysis of the scalp TCR repertoire. Compared with mice, TCR sequences shared between patients were less clear, possibly partly because of HLA diversity across the patient population. Higher clonality and more expanded CD8+ clones were observed in lesional scalp than in normal scalp, particularly in alopecia totalis/universalis, a finding suggestive of antigenic drive.

The receptor was derived from a human donor with alopecia areata. The rearranged segments are TRBV5-6 and TRBJ2-7, with the identity of the D gene unclear. The sequences come from CD8+ T cells sorted from blood, collected at week 0. The CDR3 loop reads CASSLSAYEQYF. At the DNA level, the sequence is TGTGCCAGCAGCTTGAGCGCGTACGAGCAGTACTTC.